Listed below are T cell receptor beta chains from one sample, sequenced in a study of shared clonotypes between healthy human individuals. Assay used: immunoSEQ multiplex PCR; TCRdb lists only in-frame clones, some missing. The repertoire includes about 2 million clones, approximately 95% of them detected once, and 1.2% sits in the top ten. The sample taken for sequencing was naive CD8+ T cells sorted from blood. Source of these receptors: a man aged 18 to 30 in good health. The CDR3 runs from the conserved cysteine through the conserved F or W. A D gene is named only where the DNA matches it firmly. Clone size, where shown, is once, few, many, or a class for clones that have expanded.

cdr3_aa: CASSLSRGPDAHLANQPQHF
cdr3_nt: TGTGCCAGCAGTTTAAGCCGGGGCCCCGACGCTCACCTCGCAAATCAGCCCCAGCATTTT
v_call: TRBV27
d_call: NA
clone_size: NA
j_call: TRBJ1-5

cdr3_aa: CASSEGSLSYEQYF
cdr3_nt: TGCGCCAGCAGTGAGGGATCTCTCTCCTACGAGCAGTACTTC
v_call: TRBV10-1
d_call: NA
clone_size: NA
j_call: TRBJ2-7

cdr3_aa: CASRADSYEQYF
cdr3_nt: TGTGCCAGCAGAGCGGATAGCTACGAGCAGTACTTC
v_call: TRBV6-5
d_call: NA
clone_size: NA
j_call: TRBJ2-7

cdr3_aa: CASSVRRGRDTEAFF
cdr3_nt: TGTGCCAGCAGCGTCCGCAGGGGTCGGGACACTGAAGCTTTCTTT
v_call: TRBV11-2
d_call: NA
clone_size: once
j_call: TRBJ1-1

cdr3_aa: CASSLWWDTEAFF
cdr3_nt: TGCGCCAGCAGCTTGTGGTGGGACACTGAAGCTTTCTTT
v_call: TRBV5-1
d_call: NA
clone_size: NA
j_call: TRBJ1-1

cdr3_aa: CASSQWEGVGGEQYF
cdr3_nt: TGCGCCAGCAGCCAATGGGAGGGGGTCGGAGGCGAGCAGTACTTC
v_call: TRBV4-1
d_call: NA
clone_size: NA
j_call: TRBJ2-7

cdr3_aa: CASSLAVDYEQYF
cdr3_nt: TGTGCCAGCAGCTTAGCTGTCGACTACGAGCAGTACTTC
v_call: TRBV11-2
d_call: NA
clone_size: NA
j_call: TRBJ2-7

cdr3_aa: CASSLEGVEAFF
cdr3_nt: TGTGCCAGCAGCTTGGAGGGGGTTGAAGCTTTCTTT
v_call: TRBV5-4
d_call: NA
clone_size: once
j_call: TRBJ1-1

cdr3_aa: CASSSSPMNTGELFF
cdr3_nt: TGTGCCAGCAGCTCAAGCCCTATGAACACCGGGGAGCTGTTTTTT
v_call: TRBV7-9
d_call: NA
clone_size: NA
j_call: TRBJ2-2

cdr3_aa: CASSGANVLTF
cdr3_nt: TGTGCTAGCTCTGGGGCCAACGTCCTGACTTTC
v_call: TRBV5-4
d_call: NA
clone_size: NA
j_call: TRBJ2-6

cdr3_aa: CASSYFHGEGLSKNIQYF
cdr3_nt: TGTGCCAGCAGCTATTTTCATGGGGAGGGCCTCTCCAAAAACATTCAGTACTTC
v_call: TRBV5-8
d_call: TRBD2
clone_size: NA
j_call: TRBJ2-4

cdr3_aa: CASSISKDYSNSPLHF
cdr3_nt: TGTGCCAGCAGCATTTCCAAGGACTACTCTAATTCACCCCTCCACTTT
v_call: TRBV9
d_call: NA
clone_size: NA
j_call: TRBJ1-6

cdr3_aa: CASIPDTNNEQFF
cdr3_nt: TGTGCCAGCATCCCGGACACAAACAATGAGCAGTTCTTC
v_call: TRBV6-6
d_call: NA
clone_size: NA
j_call: TRBJ2-1

cdr3_aa: CAWSVGGTPYEQYF
cdr3_nt: TGTGCCTGGAGTGTAGGAGGGACCCCCTACGAGCAGTACTTC
v_call: TRBV30
d_call: NA
clone_size: NA
j_call: TRBJ2-7

cdr3_aa: CASSFVTGVKDNEQFF
cdr3_nt: TGTGCCAGCAGCTTTGTTACGGGAGTAAAAGACAATGAGCAGTTCTTC
v_call: TRBV7-2
d_call: NA
clone_size: NA
j_call: TRBJ2-1

cdr3_aa: CASSFGYNQPQHF
cdr3_nt: TGTGCCAGCAGTTTCGGGTACAATCAGCCCCAGCATTTT
v_call: TRBV28
d_call: NA
clone_size: NA
j_call: TRBJ1-5

cdr3_aa: CAISDPNREEGETQYF
cdr3_nt: TGTGCCATCAGTGACCCCAACAGGGAAGAGGGAGAGACCCAGTACTTC
v_call: TRBV10-3
d_call: NA
clone_size: once
j_call: TRBJ2-5

cdr3_aa: CASSEPGQGFYEQYF
cdr3_nt: TGTGCCAGCAGCGAGCCGGGACAAGGTTTCTACGAGCAGTACTTC
v_call: TRBV21-1
d_call: NA
clone_size: NA
j_call: TRBJ2-7

cdr3_aa: CASSYEGGYEQYF
cdr3_nt: TGTGCCAGCAGTTACGAGGGGGGTTACGAGCAGTACTTC
v_call: TRBV6-5
d_call: NA
clone_size: NA
j_call: TRBJ2-7

cdr3_aa: CASSVEAGGPTDTQYF
cdr3_nt: TGTGCCAGCAGCGTAGAAGCGGGGGGGCCTACAGATACGCAGTATTTT
v_call: TRBV9
d_call: TRBD2
clone_size: NA
j_call: TRBJ2-3

cdr3_aa: CASSLEAAGASNEQFF
cdr3_nt: TGTGCCAGCAGCTTAGAAGCTGCGGGGGCCAGCAATGAGCAGTTCTTC
v_call: TRBV11-2
d_call: NA
clone_size: NA
j_call: TRBJ2-1

cdr3_aa: CASTSGASLDGEAFF
cdr3_nt: TGCGCCAGCACCTCAGGGGCTTCCCTGGACGGTGAAGCTTTCTTT
v_call: TRBV4-1
d_call: NA
clone_size: NA
j_call: TRBJ1-1

cdr3_aa: CASSLGQGMFYGYTF
cdr3_nt: TGTGCCAGCAGCTTGGGACAGGGTATGTTCTATGGCTACACCTTC
v_call: TRBV25-1
d_call: TRBD1
clone_size: NA
j_call: TRBJ1-2

cdr3_aa: CASSLLAVTGYNEQFF
cdr3_nt: TGTGCCAGCAGTTTATTGGCCGTGACAGGATACAATGAGCAGTTCTTC
v_call: TRBV27
d_call: NA
clone_size: NA
j_call: TRBJ2-1

cdr3_aa: CATQGAPSYEQYF
cdr3_nt: TGTGCCACCCAGGGGGCTCCGTCCTACGAGCAGTACTTC
v_call: TRBV2
d_call: TRBD1
clone_size: NA
j_call: TRBJ2-7

cdr3_aa: CASKGANTGELFF
cdr3_nt: TGTGCCAGCAAAGGGGCGAACACCGGGGAGCTGTTTTTT
v_call: TRBV2
d_call: NA
clone_size: NA
j_call: TRBJ2-2

cdr3_aa: CARNRWVDQPQHF
cdr3_nt: TGTGCCAGAAATAGGTGGGTCGATCAGCCCCAGCATTTT
v_call: TRBV5-3
d_call: NA
clone_size: once
j_call: TRBJ1-5

cdr3_aa: CASSLGWGQASYEQYF
cdr3_nt: TGTGCCAGCAGCTTAGGCTGGGGACAGGCGTCCTACGAGCAGTACTTC
v_call: TRBV7-9
d_call: TRBD1
clone_size: NA
j_call: TRBJ2-7

cdr3_aa: CASSGRDSYEQYF
cdr3_nt: TGCGCCAGCAGTGGCAGGGACAGCTACGAGCAGTACTTC
v_call: TRBV10-1
d_call: TRBD1
clone_size: NA
j_call: TRBJ2-7

cdr3_aa: CASKIGTPSGEQYF
cdr3_nt: TGTGCCAGCAAGATTGGGACACCCTCGGGCGAGCAGTACTTC
v_call: TRBV2
d_call: NA
clone_size: NA
j_call: TRBJ2-7

cdr3_aa: CASSALSGGPGNEQFF
cdr3_nt: TGTGCCAGCAGCGCTCTCAGCGGGGGACCGGGTAATGAGCAGTTCTTC
v_call: TRBV9
d_call: TRBD2
clone_size: NA
j_call: TRBJ2-1

cdr3_aa: CASSRAITNYGYTF
cdr3_nt: TGTGCCAGCAGCCGGGCCATAACTAACTATGGCTACACCTTC
v_call: TRBV6-5
d_call: NA
clone_size: NA
j_call: TRBJ1-2

cdr3_aa: CASRLVGADYEQYF
cdr3_nt: TGTGCCAGCAGACTTGTGGGTGCAGACTACGAGCAGTACTTC
v_call: TRBV27
d_call: NA
clone_size: NA
j_call: TRBJ2-7

cdr3_aa: CASTTGVRGTDTQYF
cdr3_nt: TGTGCCAGCACAACCGGGGTTAGAGGCACAGATACGCAGTATTTT
v_call: TRBV6-1
d_call: NA
clone_size: NA
j_call: TRBJ2-3

cdr3_aa: CASNSAGQGEYEQYF
cdr3_nt: TGTGCCAGCAACTCGGCGGGACAGGGGGAATACGAGCAGTACTTC
v_call: TRBV27
d_call: TRBD1
clone_size: NA
j_call: TRBJ2-7

cdr3_aa: CASSPQYASVQETQYF
cdr3_nt: TGCGCCAGCAGCCCGCAATACGCTAGCGTCCAAGAGACCCAGTACTTC
v_call: TRBV4-1
d_call: NA
clone_size: NA
j_call: TRBJ2-5

cdr3_aa: CASKGFDPDTQYF
cdr3_nt: TGTGCCAGCAAGGGATTTGATCCAGATACGCAGTATTTT
v_call: TRBV2
d_call: NA
clone_size: NA
j_call: TRBJ2-3

cdr3_aa: CASSPRTGLATDTQYF
cdr3_nt: TGTGCCAGCAGCCCCCGGACGGGACTAGCGACAGATACGCAGTATTTT
v_call: TRBV27
d_call: TRBD2
clone_size: NA
j_call: TRBJ2-3

cdr3_aa: CASDGGLSYEQYF
cdr3_nt: TGTGCCAGCGACGGGGGTCTCTCCTACGAGCAGTACTTC
v_call: TRBV6-6
d_call: NA
clone_size: NA
j_call: TRBJ2-7

cdr3_aa: CASSPRVGQPQHF
cdr3_nt: TGCGCCAGCAGCCCTAGGGTTGGTCAGCCCCAGCATTTT
v_call: TRBV4-1
d_call: NA
clone_size: NA
j_call: TRBJ1-5

cdr3_aa: CASSQTDYYEQYF
cdr3_nt: TGCGCCAGCAGCCAAACGGACTACTACGAGCAGTACTTC
v_call: TRBV4-1
d_call: NA
clone_size: NA
j_call: TRBJ2-7